Described below is a single T cell receptor (beta chain) sequence and its context. Profiling relied on immunoSEQ multiplex PCR, and the TCRdb table lists in-frame clones only, not all of them. The repertoire holds some 130,000 clones, with approximately 89% as singletons. The entry originates in a study of control samples from healthy donors and cancer patients. V lost 1 base to trimming and J lost 9 bases, with 9 bases between them. Germline V lookup: CDR1 KGHSH, CDR2 LQKENI. The CDR3 has 13 amino acids. Sequences were obtained from blood. This receptor was identified in a man aged 18 to 30 in good health. The rearrangement links TRBV18 to TRBJ2-2; TRBD2 is a possible D gene (6 bases). CDR3 sequence: CASSPRREWELFF. The CDR3 DNA follows: TGTGCCAGCTCACCACGCCGGGAGTGGGAGCTGTTTTTT.